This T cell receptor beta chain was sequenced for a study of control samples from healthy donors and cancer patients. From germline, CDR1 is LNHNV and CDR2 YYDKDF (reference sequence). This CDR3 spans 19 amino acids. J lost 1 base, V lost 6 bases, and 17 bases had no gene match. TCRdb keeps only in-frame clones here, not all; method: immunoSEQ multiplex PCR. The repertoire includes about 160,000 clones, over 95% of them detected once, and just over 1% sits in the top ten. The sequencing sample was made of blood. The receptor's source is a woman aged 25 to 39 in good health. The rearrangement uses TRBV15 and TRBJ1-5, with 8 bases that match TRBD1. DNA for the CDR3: TGTGCCACCAGGGGATTCGACAGGGGACCCGATATAAGCAATCAGCCCCAGCATTTT. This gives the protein CATRGFDRGPDISNQPQHF.